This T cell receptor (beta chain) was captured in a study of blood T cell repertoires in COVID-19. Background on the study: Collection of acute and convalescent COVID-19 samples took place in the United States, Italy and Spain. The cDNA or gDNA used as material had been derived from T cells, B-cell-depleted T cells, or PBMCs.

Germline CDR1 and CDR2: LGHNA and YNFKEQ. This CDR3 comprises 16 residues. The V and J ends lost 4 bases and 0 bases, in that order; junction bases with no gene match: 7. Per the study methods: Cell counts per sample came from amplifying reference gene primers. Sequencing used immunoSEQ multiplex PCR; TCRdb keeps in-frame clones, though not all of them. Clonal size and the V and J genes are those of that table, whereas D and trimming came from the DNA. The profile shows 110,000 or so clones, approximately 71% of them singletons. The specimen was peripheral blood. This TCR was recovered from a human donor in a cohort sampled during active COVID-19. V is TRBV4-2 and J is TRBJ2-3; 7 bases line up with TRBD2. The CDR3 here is CASSPSSGSSTDTQYF. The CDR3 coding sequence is TGTGCCAGCAGCCCTTCTAGCGGCTCGAGCACAGATACGCAGTATTTT.